This TCR beta chain was recorded in a study of blood T cells in healthy people across ages. Through a sample-barcoded 5' primer and a J-beta primer mix, a second PCR was run for roughly 7 to 11 cycles. MiXCR, run by TCRdb on the 5' RACE reads, gives a single entry per CDR3 protein. The sample has hundreds of thousands of distinct CDR3 sequences; 45% to 65% are singletons. The CDR3 is 12 residues long. From germline, CDR1 is LNHDA and CDR2 SQIVND (reference sequence). The chain has TRBV19 and TRBJ2-4, with TRBD1 identical over 8 bases. TRBJ2-5 matches the DNA end more closely, so the J call is doubtful. Sequencing used blood. The clonotype comes from a man aged 55 to 70 in good health. The CDR3 region has the DNA TGTGCCAGTGGACAGGGTTCCGAGACCCAGTACTTC. This translates into CASGQGSETQYF.